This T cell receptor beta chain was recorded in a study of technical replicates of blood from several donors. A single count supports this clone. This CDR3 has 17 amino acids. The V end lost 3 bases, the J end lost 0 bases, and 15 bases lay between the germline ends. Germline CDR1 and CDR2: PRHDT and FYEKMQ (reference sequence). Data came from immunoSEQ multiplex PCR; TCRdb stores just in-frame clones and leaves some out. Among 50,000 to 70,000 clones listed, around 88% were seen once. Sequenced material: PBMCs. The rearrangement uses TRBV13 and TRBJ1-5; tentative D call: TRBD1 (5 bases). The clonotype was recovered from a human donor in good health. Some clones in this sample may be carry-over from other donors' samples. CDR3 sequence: CASSLGKGRNSNQPQHF. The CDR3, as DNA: TGTGCCAGCAGCTTGGGTAAGGGGCGAAATAGCAATCAGCCCCAGCATTTT.